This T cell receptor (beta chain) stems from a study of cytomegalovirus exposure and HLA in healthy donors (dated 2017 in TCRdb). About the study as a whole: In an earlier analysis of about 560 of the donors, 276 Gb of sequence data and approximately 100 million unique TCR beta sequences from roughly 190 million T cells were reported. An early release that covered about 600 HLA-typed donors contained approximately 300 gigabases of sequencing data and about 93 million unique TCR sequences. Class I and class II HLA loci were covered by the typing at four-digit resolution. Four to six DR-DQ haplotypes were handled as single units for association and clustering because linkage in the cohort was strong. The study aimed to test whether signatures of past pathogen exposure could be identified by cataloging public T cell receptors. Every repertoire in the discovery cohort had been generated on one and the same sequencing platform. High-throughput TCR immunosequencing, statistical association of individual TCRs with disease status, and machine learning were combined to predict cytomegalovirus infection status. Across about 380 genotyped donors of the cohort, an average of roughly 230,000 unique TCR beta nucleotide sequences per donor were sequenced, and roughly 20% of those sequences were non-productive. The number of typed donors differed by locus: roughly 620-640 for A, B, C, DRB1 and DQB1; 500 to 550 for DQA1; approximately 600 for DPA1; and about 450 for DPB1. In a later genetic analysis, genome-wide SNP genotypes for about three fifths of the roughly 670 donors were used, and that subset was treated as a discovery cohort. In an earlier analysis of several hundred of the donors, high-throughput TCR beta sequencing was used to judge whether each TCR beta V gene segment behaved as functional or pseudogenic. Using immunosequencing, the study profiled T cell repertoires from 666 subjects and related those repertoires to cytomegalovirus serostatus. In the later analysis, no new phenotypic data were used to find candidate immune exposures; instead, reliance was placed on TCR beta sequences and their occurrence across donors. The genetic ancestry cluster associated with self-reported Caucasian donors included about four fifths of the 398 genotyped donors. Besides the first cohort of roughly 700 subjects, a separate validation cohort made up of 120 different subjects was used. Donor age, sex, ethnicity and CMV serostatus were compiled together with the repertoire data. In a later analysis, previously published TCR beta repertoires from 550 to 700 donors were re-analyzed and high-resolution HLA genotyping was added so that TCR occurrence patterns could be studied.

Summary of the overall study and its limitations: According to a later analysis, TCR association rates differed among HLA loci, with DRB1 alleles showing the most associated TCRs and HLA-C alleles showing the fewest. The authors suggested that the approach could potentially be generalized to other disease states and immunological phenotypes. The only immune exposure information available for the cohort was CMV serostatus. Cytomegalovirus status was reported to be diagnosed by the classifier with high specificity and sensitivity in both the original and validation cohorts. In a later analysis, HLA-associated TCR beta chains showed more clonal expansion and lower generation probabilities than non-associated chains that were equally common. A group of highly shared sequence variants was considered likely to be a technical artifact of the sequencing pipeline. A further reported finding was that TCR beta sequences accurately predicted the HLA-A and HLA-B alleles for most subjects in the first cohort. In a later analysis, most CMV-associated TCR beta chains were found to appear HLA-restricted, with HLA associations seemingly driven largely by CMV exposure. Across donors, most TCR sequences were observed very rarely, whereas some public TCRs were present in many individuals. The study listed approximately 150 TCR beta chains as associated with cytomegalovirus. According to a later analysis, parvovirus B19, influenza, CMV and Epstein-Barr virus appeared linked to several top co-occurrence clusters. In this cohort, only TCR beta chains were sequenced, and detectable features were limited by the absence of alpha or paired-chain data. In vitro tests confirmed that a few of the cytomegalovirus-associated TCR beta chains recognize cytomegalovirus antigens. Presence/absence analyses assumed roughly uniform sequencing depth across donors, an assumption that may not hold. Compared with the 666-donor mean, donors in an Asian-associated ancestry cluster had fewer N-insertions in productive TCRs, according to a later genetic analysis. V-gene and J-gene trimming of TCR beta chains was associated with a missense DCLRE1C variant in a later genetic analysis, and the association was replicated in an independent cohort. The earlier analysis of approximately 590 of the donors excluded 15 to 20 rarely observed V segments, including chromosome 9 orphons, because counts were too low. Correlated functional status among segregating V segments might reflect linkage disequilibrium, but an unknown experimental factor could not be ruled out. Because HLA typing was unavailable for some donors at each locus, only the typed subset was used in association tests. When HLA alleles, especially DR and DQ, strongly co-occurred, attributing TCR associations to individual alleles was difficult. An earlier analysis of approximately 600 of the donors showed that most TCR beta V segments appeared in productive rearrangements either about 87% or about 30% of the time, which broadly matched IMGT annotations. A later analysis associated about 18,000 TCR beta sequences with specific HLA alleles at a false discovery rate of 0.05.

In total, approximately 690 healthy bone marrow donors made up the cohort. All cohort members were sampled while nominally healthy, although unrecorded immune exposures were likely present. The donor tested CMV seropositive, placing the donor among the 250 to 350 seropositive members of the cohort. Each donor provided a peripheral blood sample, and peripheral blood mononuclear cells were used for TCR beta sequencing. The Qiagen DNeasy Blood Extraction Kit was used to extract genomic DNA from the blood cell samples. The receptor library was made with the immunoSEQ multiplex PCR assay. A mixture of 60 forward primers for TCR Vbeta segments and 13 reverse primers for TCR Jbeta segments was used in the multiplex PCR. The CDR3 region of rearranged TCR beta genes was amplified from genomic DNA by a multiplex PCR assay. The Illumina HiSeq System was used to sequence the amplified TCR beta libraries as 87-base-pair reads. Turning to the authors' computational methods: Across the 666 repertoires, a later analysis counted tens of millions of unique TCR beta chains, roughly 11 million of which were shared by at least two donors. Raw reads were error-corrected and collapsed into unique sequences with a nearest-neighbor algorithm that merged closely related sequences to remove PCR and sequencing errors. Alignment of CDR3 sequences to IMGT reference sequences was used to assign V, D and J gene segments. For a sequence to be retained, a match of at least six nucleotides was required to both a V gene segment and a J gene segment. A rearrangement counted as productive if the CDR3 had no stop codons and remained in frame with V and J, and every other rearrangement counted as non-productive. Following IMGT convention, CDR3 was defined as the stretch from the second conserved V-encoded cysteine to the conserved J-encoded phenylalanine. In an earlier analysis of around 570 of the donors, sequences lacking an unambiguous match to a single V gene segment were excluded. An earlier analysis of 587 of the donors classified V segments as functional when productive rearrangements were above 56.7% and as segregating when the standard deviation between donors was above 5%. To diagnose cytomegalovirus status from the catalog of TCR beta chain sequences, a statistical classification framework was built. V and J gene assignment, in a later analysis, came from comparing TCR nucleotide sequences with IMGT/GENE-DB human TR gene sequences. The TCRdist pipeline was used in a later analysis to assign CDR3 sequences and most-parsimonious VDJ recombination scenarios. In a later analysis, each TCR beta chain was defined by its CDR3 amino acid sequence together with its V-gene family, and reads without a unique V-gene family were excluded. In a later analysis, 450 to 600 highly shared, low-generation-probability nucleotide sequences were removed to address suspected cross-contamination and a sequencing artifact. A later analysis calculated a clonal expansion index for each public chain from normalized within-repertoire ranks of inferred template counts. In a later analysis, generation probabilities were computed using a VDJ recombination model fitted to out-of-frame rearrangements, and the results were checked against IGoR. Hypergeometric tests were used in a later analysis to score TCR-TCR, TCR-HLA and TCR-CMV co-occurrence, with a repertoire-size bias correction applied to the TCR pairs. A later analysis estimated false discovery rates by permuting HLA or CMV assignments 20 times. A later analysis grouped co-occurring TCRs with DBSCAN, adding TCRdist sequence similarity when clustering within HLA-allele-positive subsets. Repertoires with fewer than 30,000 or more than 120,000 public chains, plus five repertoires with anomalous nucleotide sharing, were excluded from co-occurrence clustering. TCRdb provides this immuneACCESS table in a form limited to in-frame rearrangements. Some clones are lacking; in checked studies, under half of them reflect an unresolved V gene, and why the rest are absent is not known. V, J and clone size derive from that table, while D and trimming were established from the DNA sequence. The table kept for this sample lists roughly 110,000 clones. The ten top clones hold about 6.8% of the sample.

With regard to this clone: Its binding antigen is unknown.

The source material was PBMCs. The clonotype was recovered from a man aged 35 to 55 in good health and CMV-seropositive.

The CDR3 protein sequence reads: CASSPSAGARYEQYF. The DNA is TGTGCCAGCAGTCCCTCCGCAGGGGCCCGCTACGAGCAGTACTTC. The chain is encoded by TRBV6-5 joined to TRBJ2-7; 6 matching bases give a weak D call of TRBD1. Sequences MNHEY (CDR1) and SVGAGI (CDR2) are obtained from the germline V gene. V loses 5 bases of germline sequence and J loses 3 bases, and the interval between the two ends is 17 bases. Including the terminal cysteine and phenylalanine, the CDR3 comprises 15 residues. CDR3 DNA only is kept here, 45 bases in frame from base 1.